A single sample gave rise to the 31 T cell receptor beta chains below, sequenced in a study of cytomegalovirus exposure and HLA in healthy donors. The primer mix had 60 Vbeta and 13 Jbeta primers. Assay used: immunoSEQ multiplex PCR; TCRdb lists only in-frame clones, some missing. This table has roughly 59,000 clones, about 63% appearing once. The sequenced sample was PBMCs. These receptors were collected from a man in his forties or fifties in good health and CMV-seropositive.

The chain joins TRBV30 to TRBJ2-5; 8 nucleotides line up with TRBD1. The J call could be wrong; TRBJ2-7 is a better fit for the DNA end. The CDR3 sequence is 13 residues long. Germline loops: CDR1 GTSNPN, CDR2 SVGIG (reference sequence). The CDR3 region has the DNA TGTGCCTGGGGACAGGGACCTTCCTACGAGCAGTACTTC. This translates into CAWGQGPSYEQYF.

The rearrangement links TRBV5-1 to TRBJ2-7; 9 positions agree with TRBD1. V was pared by 5 bases and J by 3 bases, with 9 bases of the junction left unmatched. The CDR3 length is 15 residues. Germline V lookup: CDR1 SGHRS, CDR2 YFSETQ. The CDR3 bases are TGCGCCAGCAGTGCCGGGACAGGGTCGCTCTACGAGCAGTACTTC. Translating gives CASSAGTGSLYEQYF.

The V gene is TRBV6-1, the J gene TRBJ1-1, with TRBD1 identical over 7 bases. The J segment lost 3 bases and the V segment lost 5 bases, leaving 9 bases of the junction unmatched. Germline V gene lookup returns CDR1 MNHNS and CDR2 SASEGT. This CDR3 is 15 amino acids long. CDR3 DNA sequence: TGTGCCAGCAGTCCTAGGACAGGACCACACACTGAAGCTTTCTTT. Translation: CASSPRTGPHTEAFF.

As concerns this clone: The same CDR3 can be traced to other DNA sequences in this sample. The chain uses TRBV29-1 and TRBJ2-7; D might be TRBD2 (5 bases). Germline CDR1 reads SQVTM; CDR2 reads ANQGSEA. V was clipped by 3 bases and J by 2 bases, with 14 bases between them. This CDR3 comprises 14 residues. CDR3 nucleotides: TGCAGCGTTGAGGAGGAGGAAGAGGCCTACGAGCAGTACTTC. It translates to CSVEEEEEAYEQYF.

The chain joins TRBV2 to TRBJ2-1, with D possibly matching TRBD1 (6 bases). With 4 bases removed from V and 6 bases from J, the gap between germline ends came to 13 bases. This CDR3 contains 14 residues. CDR1 and CDR2 (germline): SNHLY, FYNNEI. CDR3 DNA sequence: TGTGCCAGCAGTGGGAACAGGGCTGGCAATGAGCAGTTCTTC. Its protein is CASSGNRAGNEQFF.

The chain joins TRBV11-2 to TRBJ2-7; 10 nucleotides match TRBD2. Germline-derived CDR1 and CDR2 are SGHAT and FQNNGV. V lost 1 base and J lost 4; bases outside the gene matches: 4. The CDR3 spans 15 residues. The CDR3 reads CASSLVTSGRYEQYF. In DNA, the CDR3 is TGTGCCAGCAGCTTAGTGACTAGCGGGCGATACGAGCAGTACTTC.

A few counts support this clone. This chain connects TRBV4-2 to TRBJ1-2, with TRBD1 as a possible D gene (6 bases). CDR1 LGHNA and CDR2 YNFKEQ come from the germline V gene. This CDR3 is 14 amino acids long. V was pared by 2 bases and J by 7 bases, with 14 bases between. The CDR3 spells CASSQKWGGSGYTF. The CDR3 nucleotides are TGTGCCAGCAGCCAAAAGTGGGGGGGCAGTGGCTACACCTTC.

As for this clone: The same CDR3 can be traced to other DNA sequences in this sample. The J gene is TRBJ2-5, the V gene TRBV7-2, with no clear D. The germline V and J ends were trimmed by 6 bases and 5 bases, with 10 bases remaining between them. This CDR3 has 12 amino acids. The germline V gene has CDR1 SGHTA and CDR2 FQGNSA. The CDR3 region has the DNA TGTGCCAGCAGTTCCTCGAGGGAGACCCAGTACTTC. Protein sequence: CASSSSRETQYF.

The chain has TRBV7-8 and TRBJ1-2; D is possibly TRBD1 (6 bases). Germline CDR1 and CDR2: SGHVS and FQNEAQ. Trimming removed 1 base from V and 4 bases from J, with 19 bases in between. The CDR3 sequence is 17 residues long. In nucleotides, the CDR3 is TGTGCCAGCAGCTTAGGCGGGGGCTCTGATGGGATCTATGGCTACACCTTC. It yields the protein CASSLGGGSDGIYGYTF.

The J gene is TRBJ2-5, the V gene TRBV5-8; 11 nucleotides align to TRBD2. The junction had 4 bases not matched to a gene; V was cut back by 4 bases and J by 2 bases. The CDR3 sequence is 15 residues long. Germline V gives CDR1 SGHTS, CDR2 YDEGEE. CDR3: CASSPSGGKQETQYF. For the CDR3, the DNA is TGTGCCAGCAGCCCTAGCGGGGGGAAACAAGAGACCCAGTACTTC.

V and J are TRBV23-1 and TRBJ2-1; 7 bases map to TRBD2. TRBV23-1 is treated as an ORF (open reading frame) with a function not yet certain. J gave up 6 bases and V 4 bases, and 3 bases lay outside the gene matches. CDR3 length: 13 residues. The CDR3, as DNA: TGCGCCAGCAGTCTACCGGGGGGCAATGAGCAGTTCTTC. Its translation: CASSLPGGNEQFF.

The chain uses TRBV19 and TRBJ2-1; no clear D gene. The germline CDR1 and CDR2 sequences are LNHDA and SQIVND (reference sequence). The V and J ends lost 4 bases and 12 bases respectively, with 10 bases between them. CDR3 length: 11 residues. As DNA, the CDR3 is TGTGCCAGTAGTACGGCTAGTTGGCAGTTCTTC. Translated: CASSTASWQFF.

This clone has a handful of counts. The chain has TRBV29-1 and TRBJ2-1; 12 bases agree with TRBD2. Germline lookup yields CDR1 SQVTM and CDR2 ANQGSEA. The CDR3 sequence is 14 residues long. The V gene end was trimmed by 5 bases and the J gene end by 9 bases; junction bases not matched to a gene: 8. In DNA form, the CDR3 reads TGCAGCGTTTCGACTAGCGGGAGTGGGGCTGAGCAGTTCTTC. Its protein is CSVSTSGSGAEQFF.

This chain uses TRBV11-2 with TRBJ2-5; possible D gene TRBD1, 6 bases. Germline V CDR1 and CDR2: SGHAT, FQNNGV. V lost 5 bases to trimming and J lost 1 base, with 11 bases between them. This CDR3 region has 14 residues. CDR3 DNA: TGTGCCAGCAGCACTGTGACAGGCCAAGAGACCCAGTACTTC. Residues: CASSTVTGQETQYF. Supplemented by reference TRBV11-2 and TRBJ2-5, the full variable domain reads EAGVAQSPRYKIIEKRQSVAFWCNPISGHATLYWYQQILGQGPKLLIQFQNNGVVDDSQLPKDRFSAERLKGVDSTLKIQPAKLEDSAVYLCASSTVTGQETQYFGPGTRLLVL.

The rearrangement uses TRBV21-1 and TRBJ2-5; TRBD1 is taken as the D call from the table, unchecked against the DNA. TRBV21-1 is reported as a pseudogene. This CDR3 is built from 14 residues. The CDR3 sequence is CATGTDAYQETQYF. CDR3 sequence (DNA): TGTGCCACAGGGACAGATGCGTACCAAGAGACCCAGTACTTC.

This CDR3 is CASLRSGSYEQYF. DNA for the CDR3: TGTGCCAGCTTACGCAGCGGGAGCTACGAGCAGTACTTC. The chain links TRBV18 to TRBJ2-7; TRBD2 matches at 8 bases. V shed 7 bases and J 3 bases; nucleotides not matched to a gene: 5. Germline values: CDR1 KGHSH, CDR2 LQKENI. The CDR3 loop spans 13 amino acids. The whole variable domain, remainder taken from reference TRBV18 and TRBJ2-7, is NAGVMQNPRHLVRRRGQEARLRCSPMKGHSHVYWYRQLPEEGLKFMVYLQKENIIDESGMPKERFSAEFPKEGPSILRIQQVVRGDSAAYFCASLRSGSYEQYFGPGTRLTVT.

The genes are TRBV6-1 and TRBJ1-2, with D possibly matching TRBD1 (5 bases). CDR1 MNHNS and CDR2 SASEGT come from the germline V gene. The CDR3 is made up of 16 amino acids. V shed 0 bases and J shed 2 bases, with 13 bases lying between them. The DNA of the CDR3 is TGTGCCAGCAGTGAAGCGAGTTCCAGGGTAAACTATGGCTACACCTTC. Amino acids: CASSEASSRVNYGYTF.

This clone was observed a handful of times. The V and J genes are TRBV27 and TRBJ2-4; D is possibly TRBD1 (5 bases). The CDR3 extends over 15 amino acids. From germline, CDR1 is MNHEY and CDR2 SMNVEV (reference sequence). V lost 0 bases to trimming and J lost 8 bases, with 14 bases between them. The CDR3 coding sequence is TGTGCCAGCAGTTTATCGATGGCAGGGTATGACATTCAGTACTTC. It is translated as CASSLSMAGYDIQYF.

A single count supports this clone. The chain combines TRBV6-1 with TRBJ2-1, with 7 positions matching TRBD1. There are 14 residues in the CDR3. V lost 2 bases and J lost 7; bases outside the gene matches: 5. Germline V gene sequence: CDR1 MNHNS, CDR2 SASEGT. The chain's CDR3 is CASSELTGWNEQFF. CDR3 DNA: TGTGCCAGCAGTGAACTGACAGGGTGGAATGAGCAGTTCTTC.

This clone was detected only a few times. As DNA, the CDR3 is TGCGCCAGCAGCCAAAAGTCTTGGGGCAGGGTGTTCGGTGAGGAGACCCAGTACTTC. Protein: CASSQKSWGRVFGEETQYF. The genes are TRBV4-1 and TRBJ2-5, with D perhaps TRBD1 (5 bases). Trimming cost V 2 bases and J 5 bases, with 27 bases left between them. The CDR3 consists of 19 residues. Germline loops: CDR1 MGHRA, CDR2 YSYEKL.

The chain is built from TRBV6-6 and TRBJ1-4; D not resolved. CDR1 is MNHNY and CDR2 is SVGAGI in the germline V gene (reference sequence). The CDR3 is 13 residues long. With 8 bases removed from V and 7 bases from J, the gap between germline ends came to 14 bases. The CDR3 here is CASGREAGEKLFF. CDR3 DNA sequence: TGTGCCAGCGGCCGGGAGGCGGGTGAAAAACTGTTTTTT.

The rearrangement links TRBV19 to TRBJ1-2; a possible D gene is TRBD1 (6 bases). This CDR3 contains 14 residues. Germline assignment: CDR1 LNHDA and CDR2 SQIVND (reference sequence). V was shortened by 5 bases and J by 4 bases, with 14 bases between the two germline ends. The CDR3 here is CASSALQGVYGYTF. CDR3 coding DNA: TGTGCCAGTAGTGCCTTACAGGGTGTCTATGGCTACACCTTC.

This clone was detected ten times or more. The chain employs TRBV7-9 and TRBJ1-5, with a tentative D call TRBD1 (5 bases). Deletions cut 1 base from V and 0 bases from J, with 10 bases between. This CDR3 spans 16 amino acids. The germline V gene encodes CDR1 SEHNR and CDR2 FQNEAQ (reference sequence). The CDR3: CASSLGGGYSNQPQHF. The DNA of the CDR3 is TGTGCCAGCAGCTTAGGGGGGGGATATAGCAATCAGCCCCAGCATTTT.

V gene TRBV14 combines with J gene TRBJ1-3; D is possibly TRBD1 (5 bases). This CDR3 contains 16 residues. Per the germline V gene, CDR1 is SGHDN and CDR2 is FVKESK. Trimming removed 2 bases at V and 3 bases at J, with 14 bases between. The CDR3: CASSQLPGLFGNTIYF. The CDR3 DNA sequence: TGTGCCAGCAGCCAACTTCCAGGGTTATTTGGAAACACCATATATTTT.

The chain employs TRBV11-3 and TRBJ2-4, with D unclear. V lost 5 bases and J 0 bases, leaving 11 bases between the germline ends. Germline V gene sequence: CDR1 SGHNT, CDR2 YENEEA. This CDR3 has 15 residues. CDR3 region: CASSPIHLAKNIQYF. CDR3 bases: TGTGCCAGCAGCCCTATCCACCTAGCCAAAAACATTCAGTACTTC.

The rearrangement uses TRBV27 and TRBJ1-5, with D perhaps TRBD1 (5 bases). The CDR3 loop spans 16 amino acids. Germline V CDR1 and CDR2: MNHEY, SMNVEV (reference sequence). V gave up 3 bases and J gave up 1 base, with 13 bases separating them. The CDR3 coding sequence is TGTGCCAGCAGTTTTATGGGGCCAGGAAGCAATCAGCCCCAGCATTTT. Translating it yields CASSFMGPGSNQPQHF.

The rearrangement uses TRBV19 and TRBJ1-5; weak D call: TRBD1 (5 bases). CDR1 is LNHDA, CDR2 SQIVND, per germline (reference sequence). The V and J ends lost 5 bases and 2 bases respectively, with 10 bases between them. The CDR3 is 14 amino acids. CDR3 DNA sequence: TGTGCCAGTAGTTCAGGGTACGGCAATCAGCCCCAGCATTTT. It encodes CASSSGYGNQPQHF.

The V and J genes are TRBV5-8 and TRBJ2-7; possible D gene TRBD1, 7 bases. CDR1 is SGHTS and CDR2 is YDEGEE in the germline V gene. The V gene lost 4 bases and the J gene lost 2 bases, with 19 bases spanning the gap. The CDR3 has 16 residues. The CDR3 sequence is CASSPEGFQGAYEQYF. CDR3 in DNA: TGTGCCAGCAGCCCGGAGGGATTCCAGGGGGCCTACGAGCAGTACTTC. The entire variable domain, with the rest obtained from reference TRBV5-8 and TRBJ2-7, is as follows: EAGVTQSPTHLIKTRGQQATLRCSPISGHTSVYWYQQALGLGLQFLLWYDEGEERNRGNFPPRFSGRQFPNYSSELNVNALELEDSALYLCASSPEGFQGAYEQYFGPGTRLTVT.

The chain recombines TRBV11-3 with TRBJ2-7; 11 bases map to TRBD2. This CDR3 comprises 14 residues. From germline, CDR1 is SGHNT and CDR2 YENEEA. V gave up 5 bases and J gave up 10 bases; unmatched junction bases: 10. The CDR3 DNA sequence: TGTGCCAGCAGCCCATTCGTAGCGGGAGGGCCACAGTACTTC. Translating gives CASSPFVAGGPQYF.

Concerning this clone itself: At one of its ends the junction is not consistent with the germline gene, which may arise from a read error. The chain combines TRBV7-9 with TRBJ2-7; D is perhaps TRBD1 or TRBD2 (5 bases each). This CDR3 spans 13 amino acids. Germline CDR1 SEHNR, CDR2 FQNEAQ (reference sequence). CDR3 bases: TGTTCCAGCAGCTTAGCGCAGGGTCTAGAGCAGTACTTC. As protein: CSSSLAQGLEQYF.

This clone was counted between two and nine times. The chain joins TRBV5-8 to TRBJ2-3, with a tentative D call TRBD2 (5 bases). The CDR3 contains 16 residues. Trimming took 6 bases from V and 3 from J, leaving 20 bases between them. Germline-derived CDR1 and CDR2 are SGHTS and YDEGEE. In DNA form, the CDR3 reads TGTGCCAGCAATCAGCGGAGGCCCGTGGGAACAGATACGCAGTATTTT. It encodes CASNQRRPVGTDTQYF. The whole variable domain, remainder taken from reference TRBV5-8 and TRBJ2-3, is EAGVTQSPTHLIKTRGQQATLRCSPISGHTSVYWYQQALGLGLQFLLWYDEGEERNRGNFPPRFSGRQFPNYSSELNVNALELEDSALYLCASNQRRPVGTDTQYFGPGTRLTVL.